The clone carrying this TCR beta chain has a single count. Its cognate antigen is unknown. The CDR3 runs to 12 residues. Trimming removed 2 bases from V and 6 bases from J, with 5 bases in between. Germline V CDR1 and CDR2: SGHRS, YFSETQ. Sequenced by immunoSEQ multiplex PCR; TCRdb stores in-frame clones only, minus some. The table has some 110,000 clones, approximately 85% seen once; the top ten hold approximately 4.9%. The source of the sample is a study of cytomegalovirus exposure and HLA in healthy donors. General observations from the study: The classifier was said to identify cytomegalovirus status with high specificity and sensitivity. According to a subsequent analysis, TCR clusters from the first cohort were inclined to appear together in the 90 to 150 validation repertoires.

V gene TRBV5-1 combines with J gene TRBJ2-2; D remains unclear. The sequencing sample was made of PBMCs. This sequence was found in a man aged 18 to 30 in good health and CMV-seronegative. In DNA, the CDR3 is TGCGCCAGCAGCTTTTATCCCGGGGAGCTGTTTTTT. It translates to CASSFYPGELFF.